Listed below are T cell receptor beta chains from one sample, sequenced in a study of shared clonotypes between healthy human individuals. Sequenced by immunoSEQ multiplex PCR; TCRdb stores in-frame clones only, minus some. The sample holds 1.4 million or so clones, around 98.5% seen once. Sequenced sample: naive CD4+ T cells sorted from blood. The receptors originated from a young man in good health. CDR3s include the opening cysteine and the closing phenylalanine or tryptophan. The order of the fields is J gene, clone size, D gene, V gene, CDR3 protein, CDR3 DNA. D genes are given only for firm matches. Expanded clones are given a class, and other clones once, few, many or no size at all.

TRBJ2-5	.	.	TRBV18	CASSPPIENVGSGVQETQYF	TGTGCCAGCTCACCACCGATCGAAAACGTCGGGAGTGGGGTACAAGAGACCCAGTACTTC
TRBJ1-5	.	.	TRBV7-2	CASSLSQGTQPQHF	TGTGCCAGCAGCTTATCGCAGGGTACCCAGCCCCAGCATTTT
TRBJ2-7	once	TRBD2	TRBV5-4	CASSRGLAGTYEQYF	TGTGCCAGCAGCCGAGGACTAGCGGGGACCTACGAGCAGTACTTC
TRBJ2-6	.	.	TRBV7-9	CASSLLQSSGANVLTF	TGTGCCAGCAGCTTACTGCAGAGCTCTGGGGCCAACGTCCTGACTTTC
TRBJ2-3	.	TRBD2	TRBV27	CASSLSNSGSGTDTQYF	TGTGCCAGCAGTTTATCTAATAGCGGGAGTGGCACAGATACGCAGTATTTT
TRBJ2-1	.	.	TRBV14	CASSQVVFEQFF	TGTGCCAGCAGCCAAGTAGTGTTTGAGCAGTTCTTC
TRBJ1-1	.	.	TRBV7-9	CASSLGGWAEAFF	TGTGCCAGCAGCTTAGGGGGGTGGGCTGAAGCTTTCTTT
TRBJ2-5	.	.	TRBV5-1	CASSLNQETQYF	TGCGCCAGCAGTTTAAACCAAGAGACCCAGTACTTC
TRBJ2-5	.	TRBD2	TRBV9	CASSHSSGRTETQYF	TGTGCCAGCAGCCACAGTAGCGGGAGGACGGAGACCCAGTACTTC
TRBJ1-2	once	.	TRBV6-5	CASNRGGGAGGYTF	TGTGCCAGCAACAGAGGGGGGGGCGCCGGTGGCTACACCTTC
TRBJ2-4	.	TRBD2	TRBV18	CASSPLPSGSPGDIQYF	TGTGCCAGCTCACCACTCCCTAGCGGGAGTCCCGGGGACATTCAGTACTTC
TRBJ2-2	.	TRBD2	TRBV5-1	CASSILAGETGGELFF	TGCGCCAGCAGCATACTAGCGGGAGAGACGGGCGGGGAGCTGTTTTTT
TRBJ1-2	.	TRBD1	TRBV7-9	CASSLGTGGLANYGYTF	TGTGCCAGCAGCTTAGGGACAGGGGGCCTAGCTAACTATGGCTACACCTTC
TRBJ1-2	.	.	TRBV5-1	CASSLGETRGENYGYTF	TGCGCCAGCAGCTTGGGCGAAACAAGGGGGGAGAACTATGGCTACACCTTC
TRBJ2-1	.	.	TRBV5-1	CASSLRLDHTYNEQFF	TGCGCCAGCAGCTTGAGACTGGATCATACTTACAATGAGCAGTTCTTC
TRBJ2-2	.	.	TRBV19	CASSTGPNTGELFF	TGTGCCAGTAGTACCGGGCCCAACACCGGGGAGCTGTTTTTT
TRBJ2-7	.	.	TRBV9	CASSVGTDAYEQYF	TGTGCCAGCAGCGTCGGGACGGACGCCTACGAGCAGTACTTC
TRBJ2-1	.	.	TRBV12-5	CASGPGLTLQLSYNEQFF	TGTGCTAGTGGCCCTGGACTAACGTTACAGCTCTCCTACAATGAGCAGTTCTTC
TRBJ2-3	once	.	TRBV2	CASNGEDTQYF	TGTGCCAGCAATGGGGAAGATACGCAGTATTTT
TRBJ1-5	.	.	TRBV9	CASSRDSNQPQHF	TGTGCCAGCAGCCGGGACAGCAATCAGCCCCAGCATTTT
TRBJ2-3	.	.	TRBV9	CASSARGEANTDTQYF	TGTGCCAGCAGCGCTCGAGGGGAGGCCAACACAGATACGCAGTATTTT
TRBJ1-2	.	.	TRBV1	CTSSPPRGYGYTF	TGCACCAGCAGCCCCCCCCGGGGTTATGGCTACACCTTC
TRBJ2-4	.	.	TRBV4-3	CASSQRQNFGKNIQYF	TGCGCCAGCAGCCAACGGCAAAATTTTGGCAAAAACATTCAGTACTTC
TRBJ1-1	.	.	TRBV7-9	CASSLSSLVGYTEAFF	TGTGCCAGCAGCTTAAGTTCCCTGGTTGGGTATACTGAAGCTTTCTTT
TRBJ1-5	.	TRBD1	TRBV19	CASSLTGGLSQVYQPQHF	TGTGCCAGTAGCCTGACAGGGGGCCTTTCGCAAGTATATCAGCCCCAGCATTTT
TRBJ2-7	.	.	TRBV10-3	CAISEAGQSLEKYQQYF	TGTGCCATCAGTGAGGCGGGACAGAGCCTTGAGAAGTACCAGCAGTACTTC
TRBJ2-1	once	TRBD2	TRBV9	CASSNLAGVNEQFF	TGTGCCAGCAGCAACCTAGCGGGAGTTAATGAGCAGTTCTTC
TRBJ2-7	once	.	TRBV6-1	CASSAWQAYEQYF	TGTGCCAGCAGTGCGTGGCAGGCCTACGAGCAGTACTTC
TRBJ2-7	.	TRBD2	TRBV7-9	CASSLGTSGGSYEQYF	TGTGCCAGCAGCTTGGGGACTAGCGGGGGTTCCTACGAGCAGTACTTC
TRBJ1-3	.	.	TRBV5-4	CASSAAPGIPRTGNTIYF	TGTGCCAGCAGCGCGGCCCCAGGGATCCCAAGAACTGGAAACACCATATATTTT
TRBJ2-1	.	.	TRBV4-1	CASSQVEGRVGEQFF	TGCGCCAGCAGCCAAGTGGAGGGAAGGGTAGGTGAGCAGTTCTTC
TRBJ2-5	.	TRBD2	TRBV2	CASTGGGSHQETQYF	TGTGCCAGCACAGGCGGCGGGAGCCACCAAGAGACCCAGTACTTC
TRBJ2-7	.	TRBD2	TRBV5-6	CASSFAGLAEGTYEQYF	TGTGCCAGCAGCTTTGCGGGACTAGCGGAGGGGACCTACGAGCAGTACTTC
TRBJ1-5	.	.	TRBV18	CASSRRGGNQPQHF	TGTGCCAGCTCCCGAAGAGGAGGCAATCAGCCCCAGCATTTT
TRBJ2-7	.	TRBD2	TRBV5-4	CASSLRGRDYEQYF	TGTGCCAGCAGCTTGCGCGGGAGAGACTACGAGCAGTACTTC
TRBJ2-1	.	TRBD1	TRBV5-1	CASSLVRDRGTNEQFF	TGCGCCAGCAGCTTGGTCCGGGACAGGGGCACCAATGAGCAGTTCTTC
TRBJ2-7	.	.	TRBV7-2	CASRVDAIQGRNYEQYF	TGTGCCAGCAGGGTCGACGCCATACAGGGCCGGAACTACGAGCAGTACTTC
TRBJ2-1	.	.	TRBV28	CASRVEESYNEQFF	TGTGCCAGCAGGGTGGAGGAGAGCTACAATGAGCAGTTCTTC
TRBJ1-1	few	TRBD1	TRBV5-1	CASSLGQGWTEAFF	TGCGCCAGCAGCTTGGGACAGGGGTGGACTGAAGCTTTCTTT
TRBJ2-7	.	.	TRBV7-2	CASSLQQTYEQYF	TGTGCCAGCAGCTTACAACAGACCTACGAGCAGTACTTC